The clone carrying this T cell receptor beta chain came up a few times. Given the absence of the conserved phenylalanine or tryptophan at the CDR3 end, a read error is likely. It is unclear where the CDR3 begins or ends on the DNA, so no DNA is shown, and the CDR3 is as TCRdb lists it. Stability of Graves' hyperthyroidism was defined as absent ophthalmopathy progression within 18 months. Germline V CDR1 and CDR2: SGHVS, FQNEAQ. The CDR3 extends over 10 residues, inclusive of both ends. The sample comes from a study of T cells in Graves' hyperthyroidism and ophthalmopathy. RNA transcripts served as the template for amplifying TCR beta CDR3 regions. When the TCR CDR3 underwent first-round RT-PCR, the HTBI primer set was used. TCRdb processed the multiplex PCR reads anew with MiXCR; each CDR3 protein has one entry. This repertoire shows 610,000 or so distinct CDR3 sequences, more than 45% found once; its top ten account for around 8%.

Material: peripheral blood or thyroid tissue (not recorded which). The rearrangement joins TRBV7-8 to TRBJ1-4; TRBD1, as called in the table, went unchecked against the DNA. This receptor was obtained from a woman aged 18 to 35 with Graves' hyperthyroidism. CDR3 in amino acids: CASSSEGAVG.